The 16 T cell receptor beta chains given below trace back to one sample, sequenced in a study of blood T cell repertoires in COVID-19. The table came from immunoSEQ multiplex PCR; TCRdb's copy has only in-frame clones and leaves some out. The table has about 71,000 clones, roughly four fifths seen once; the top ten hold roughly 30%. Material for sequencing was peripheral blood. The receptors derive from a man aged 70-80 years with acute or convalescent COVID-19.

This chain uses TRBV7-2 with TRBJ2-2; 8 bases fit TRBD1. With 5 bases clipped from V and 5 bases from J, the junction kept 1 base outside the gene matches. This CDR3 is built from 13 residues. CDR1 and CDR2 (germline): SGHTA, FQGNSA. DNA of the CDR3: TGTGCCAGCAGCACAGGGGGGACCGGGGAGCTGTTTTTT. It is translated as CASSTGGTGELFF.

This chain connects TRBV18 to TRBJ2-2, with TRBD1 identical over 7 bases. Germline loops: CDR1 KGHSH, CDR2 LQKENI. CDR3 length: 12 amino acids. Losses at the gene ends were 3 bases for V and 8 bases for J; bases not matched to a gene: 0. CDR3 protein: CASSPDRGELFF. The CDR3 DNA follows: TGTGCCAGCTCACCGGACAGGGGGGAGCTGTTTTTT. Full variable domain (outside the CDR3, taken from reference TRBV18 and TRBJ2-2): NAGVMQNPRHLVRRRGQEARLRCSPMKGHSHVYWYRQLPEEGLKFMVYLQKENIIDESGMPKERFSAEFPKEGPSILRIQQVVRGDSAAYFCASSPDRGELFFGEGSRLTVL.

This chain joins TRBV6-5 and TRBJ1-1, with 7 bases matching TRBD1. Germline CDR1 and CDR2: MNHEY and SVGAGI. V lost 0 bases to trimming and J lost 8 bases; unmatched junction nucleotides: 3. The CDR3 runs to 13 residues. The CDR3 nucleotides read TGTGCCAGCAGTTACTCGACAGGGATGGAAGCTTTCTTT. It is translated as CASSYSTGMEAFF.

The chain couples TRBV9 to TRBJ1-5, with D possibly being TRBD1 (5 bases). V was clipped by 0 bases and J by 5 bases, with 15 bases between them. Germline CDR1 reads SGDLS; CDR2 reads YYNGEE. The CDR3 is 16 residues long. The CDR3 nucleotides read TGTGCCAGCAGCGTAGGGGGCGCGGGGTTCGATCAGCCCCAGCATTTT. Encoded protein: CASSVGGAGFDQPQHF.

In its sample, this clone was seen once. The gene calls are TRBV18 and TRBJ1-2, with D perhaps matching TRBD1 (6 bases). V was cut by 4 bases and J by 0 bases, with 12 bases left in between. The V gene's germline CDR1 is KGHSH and CDR2 LQKENI. The CDR3 sequence is 15 residues long. The DNA of the CDR3 is TGTGCCAGCTCACAGACGGACAGCTCTAACTATGGCTACACCTTC. Its translation is CASSQTDSSNYGYTF.

In DNA, the CDR3 is TGTGCCAGCGGCCTGCACAGGGCCTCCTACGAGCAGTACTTC. Its translation: CASGLHRASYEQYF. The J gene is TRBJ2-7, the V gene TRBV2; weak D call: TRBD1 (6 bases). The CDR3 is 14 amino acids. V was shortened by 8 bases and J by 0 bases, with 14 bases between the two germline ends. Germline lookup yields CDR1 SNHLY and CDR2 FYNNEI.

The CDR3, as DNA: TGTGCCAGCAGTTTACGGGGTCTGAGTGGCTACACCTTC. Its translation is CASSLRGLSGYTF. The chain joins TRBV12-3 or TRBV12-4 to TRBJ1-2; no clear D. Trimming left V 2 bases short and J 7 bases short, with 11 bases between. The CDR3 contains 13 residues.

The rearrangement joins TRBV4-1 to TRBJ2-1; 10 bases match TRBD2. Germline-derived CDR1 and CDR2 are MGHRA and YSYEKL. This CDR3 is built from 16 residues. J lost 4 bases, V lost 0 bases, and 3 bases had no gene match. CDR3 DNA sequence: TGCGCCAGCAGCCAAGATGGAGCGGGAGGGTACAATGAGCAGTTCTTC. Residues: CASSQDGAGGYNEQFF.

This clone was observed once. The chain employs TRBV10-3 and TRBJ2-7, with D maybe TRBD1 (6 bases). There are 14 residues in the CDR3. Germline CDR1 and CDR2: ENHRY and SYGVKD. Trimming removed 3 bases from V and 3 bases from J, with 12 bases in between. The CDR3 DNA follows: TGTGCCATCAGTGACTGGACAGCAGACTACGAGCAGTACTTC. The encoded protein is CAISDWTADYEQYF.

J is TRBJ2-7 and V is TRBV11-1, with 7 bases lining up with TRBD1. With V trimmed by 5 bases and J by 1 base, 11 bases remained unmatched. The germline gives CDR1 SGHAT, CDR2 FQDESV (reference sequence). This CDR3 has 16 residues. CDR3 in amino acids: CASSGNSQGQSYEQYF. CDR3 in DNA: TGTGCCAGCAGCGGCAATTCTCAGGGACAGTCCTACGAGCAGTACTTC.

The chain joins TRBV19 to TRBJ2-1, with 9 bases lining up with TRBD1. Germline V gene data show CDR1 as LNHDA and CDR2 as SQIVND (reference sequence). The CDR3 runs to 15 residues. V shed 7 bases, J shed 6 bases, and the junction held 10 bases outside the gene matches. The CDR3 region has the DNA TGTGCCAGTACTACTCCGGGACAGGGTACCAATGAGCAGTTCTTC. Translated, it gives CASTTPGQGTNEQFF.

The CDR3 loop is CASSLVGLEYEQYF. For the CDR3, the DNA is TGCGCCAGCAGCTTGGTGGGACTAGAATACGAGCAGTACTTC. The chain links TRBV5-1 to TRBJ2-7; 8 bases match TRBD2. CDR3 length: 14 amino acids. Germline V gene data show CDR1 as SGHRS and CDR2 as YFSETQ. The junction had 3 bases not matched to a gene; V was cut back by 0 bases and J by 4 bases.

The chain is built from TRBV27 and TRBJ1-4, with D perhaps TRBD1 (5 bases). CDR3 length: 13 amino acids. Between the trimmed V and J ends, which lost 6 bases and 4 bases, there was a span of 9 bases. Germline V gives CDR1 MNHEY, CDR2 SMNVEV (reference sequence). The CDR3 sequence: CASSTGHNEKLFF. The CDR3 bases are TGTGCCAGCAGCACCGGACATAATGAAAAACTGTTTTTT.

V usage is TRBV24-1 and J usage is TRBJ2-3; D is perhaps TRBD2 (5 bases). The CDR3 is 17 amino acids. Looked up from germline, CDR1 is KGHDR and CDR2 is SFDVKD. V was trimmed by 5 bases and J by 0 bases, leaving 17 bases between them. The chain's CDR3 is CATSGSSLAVSTDTQYF. Here the CDR3 DNA reads TGTGCCACCAGTGGTTCCTCGCTAGCCGTGAGCACAGATACGCAGTATTTT.

The chain links TRBV24-1 to TRBJ2-3; no definite D call. CDR1 KGHDR and CDR2 SFDVKD come from the germline V gene. The V end lost 0 bases, the J end lost 2 bases, and 8 bases lay between the germline ends. The CDR3 is 15 residues long. Written as DNA, the CDR3 is TGTGCCACCAGTGATTTGGGAGCAACCACAGATACGCAGTATTTT. Residues: CATSDLGATTDTQYF.

This clone was recorded once. The rearrangement links TRBV5-6 to TRBJ1-6; D is perhaps TRBD1 (5 bases). This CDR3 is built from 15 residues. Per germline, CDR1 SGHDT and CDR2 YYEEEE. V lost 0 bases and J lost 4, with 8 bases in between. The CDR3 DNA sequence: TGTGCCAGCAGCTTGGCGGGGGGGTATAATTCACCCCTCCACTTT. It codes for CASSLAGGYNSPLHF.